The rows below give T cell receptor beta chains drawn from one sample of a study of blood T cell repertoires in COVID-19. Clones were read by immunoSEQ multiplex PCR, and TCRdb kept only the in-frame ones, dropping some. The sample has approximately 200,000 clones, less than 90% seen once; the top ten hold about 1.1%. Sequenced material: peripheral blood. These receptors came from a man between 25 and 39 years old with acute or convalescent COVID-19. CDR3s include the opening cysteine and the closing phenylalanine or tryptophan. The order of the fields is J gene, clone size, D gene, V gene, CDR3 protein, CDR3 DNA. A D gene is named only where the DNA matches it firmly. The size entry is marked missing in some rows and otherwise reads once, few, many or a size class.

j_gene: TRBJ2-5
abundance: .
d_gene: TRBD2
v_gene: TRBV3-1/TRBV3-2
CDR3aa: CASSQVLAGGGSSETQYF
CDR3nt: TGTGCCAGCAGCCAAGTACTAGCGGGAGGGGGTTCATCTGAGACCCAGTACTTC

j_gene: TRBJ2-7
abundance: .
d_gene: TRBD1
v_gene: TRBV11-2
CDR3aa: CASSLGTGGIYEQYF
CDR3nt: TGTGCCAGCAGCCTAGGGACAGGAGGAATCTACGAGCAGTACTTC

j_gene: TRBJ2-3
abundance: .
d_gene: TRBD2
v_gene: TRBV10-2
CDR3aa: CASRLAQTDTQYF
CDR3nt: TGCGCCAGTAGACTAGCGCAGACAGATACGCAGTATTTT

j_gene: TRBJ1-6
abundance: .
d_gene: .
v_gene: TRBV4-1
CDR3aa: CASSQIRIPGNSPLHF
CDR3nt: TGCGCCAGCAGCCAAATTCGGATCCCGGGTAATTCACCCCTCCACTTT

j_gene: TRBJ2-7
abundance: .
d_gene: .
v_gene: TRBV28
CDR3aa: CASSPAGVGAPYEQYF
CDR3nt: TGTGCCAGCAGTCCTGCAGGGGTAGGGGCCCCCTACGAGCAGTACTTC

j_gene: TRBJ2-5
abundance: .
d_gene: TRBD2
v_gene: TRBV7-9
CDR3aa: CASSLGGTSGGVRETQYF
CDR3nt: TGTGCCAGCAGCTTAGGTGGGACTAGCGGGGGGGTTCGGGAGACCCAGTACTTC

j_gene: TRBJ1-5
abundance: .
d_gene: .
v_gene: TRBV28
CDR3aa: CASRLRQTLVSNQPQHF
CDR3nt: TGTGCCAGCAGGCTAAGGCAGACTTTGGTCAGCAATCAGCCCCAGCATTTT

j_gene: TRBJ2-5
abundance: .
d_gene: TRBD2
v_gene: TRBV13
CDR3aa: CASSSLREGRQETQYF
CDR3nt: TGTGCCAGCAGCTCCCTCCGGGAGGGGCGCCAAGAGACCCAGTACTTC

j_gene: TRBJ1-4
abundance: .
d_gene: .
v_gene: TRBV6-5
CDR3aa: CASTVGLNEKLFF
CDR3nt: TGTGCCAGCACGGTGGGCCTGAATGAAAAACTGTTTTTT

j_gene: TRBJ1-6
abundance: .
d_gene: .
v_gene: TRBV29-1
CDR3aa: CSVAQGYNSPLHF
CDR3nt: TGCAGCGTTGCGCAGGGCTATAATTCACCCCTCCACTTT

j_gene: TRBJ2-1
abundance: .
d_gene: TRBD2
v_gene: TRBV4-1
CDR3aa: CASSRLLNLLAALTNEQFF
CDR3nt: TGCGCCAGCAGCCGACTACTTAATCTACTAGCGGCCCTCACGAATGAGCAGTTCTTC

j_gene: TRBJ1-4
abundance: .
d_gene: .
v_gene: TRBV19
CDR3aa: CASSIGQGLRGVEKLFF
CDR3nt: TGTGCCAGTAGTATCGGGCAGGGACTACGCGGAGTTGAAAAACTGTTTTTT

j_gene: TRBJ1-5
abundance: .
d_gene: .
v_gene: TRBV18
CDR3aa: CASSPRSAERPQHF
CDR3nt: TGTGCCAGCTCACCAAGATCGGCGGAACGGCCCCAGCATTTT

j_gene: TRBJ1-5
abundance: .
d_gene: TRBD1
v_gene: TRBV28
CDR3aa: CASSRTGGNQPQHF
CDR3nt: TGTGCCAGCAGTAGGACAGGTGGTAATCAGCCCCAGCATTTT

j_gene: TRBJ2-7
abundance: .
d_gene: TRBD1
v_gene: TRBV7-9
CDR3aa: CASSSLPGQGGTYEQYF
CDR3nt: TGTGCCAGCAGCTCCCTGCCCGGACAGGGGGGCACCTACGAGCAGTACTTC

j_gene: TRBJ2-1
abundance: .
d_gene: TRBD1
v_gene: TRBV5-6
CDR3aa: CASSHRGYWDNEQFF
CDR3nt: TGTGCCAGCAGCCACAGGGGATACTGGGACAATGAGCAGTTCTTC

j_gene: TRBJ2-1
abundance: .
d_gene: .
v_gene: TRBV27
CDR3aa: CASSPITQYNEQFF
CDR3nt: TGTGCCAGCAGTCCCATTACCCAGTACAATGAGCAGTTCTTC

j_gene: TRBJ2-1
abundance: .
d_gene: .
v_gene: TRBV27
CDR3aa: CASSLGQGSRAKQFF
CDR3nt: TGTGCCAGCAGTTTGGGACAAGGGTCCAGGGCCAAGCAGTTCTTC

j_gene: TRBJ2-5
abundance: .
d_gene: .
v_gene: TRBV28
CDR3aa: CASSLRAVQGETQYF
CDR3nt: TGTGCCAGCAGTTTACGGGCCGTTCAGGGAGAGACCCAGTACTTC

j_gene: TRBJ1-6
abundance: .
d_gene: .
v_gene: TRBV6-5
CDR3aa: CASRWSVSAISPLHF
CDR3nt: TGTGCCAGCAGATGGAGCGTTTCAGCGATTTCACCCCTCCACTTT

j_gene: TRBJ2-7
abundance: .
d_gene: TRBD2
v_gene: TRBV7-8
CDR3aa: CASSSSGSITHEQYF
CDR3nt: TGTGCCAGCAGCTCTAGCGGGAGTATAACCCACGAGCAGTACTTC

j_gene: TRBJ1-2
abundance: few
d_gene: .
v_gene: TRBV4-1
CDR3aa: CASSQAGSFYGYTF
CDR3nt: TGCGCCAGCAGCCAGGCAGGGTCGTTTTATGGCTACACCTTC

j_gene: TRBJ1-6
abundance: .
d_gene: TRBD1
v_gene: TRBV4-2
CDR3aa: CASSQDTGVGSPLHF
CDR3nt: TGTGCCAGCAGCCAAGACACAGGGGTAGGTTCACCCCTCCACTTT